The next 21 T cell receptor beta chains were all read from a single sample in a study of Graves' ophthalmopathy and Graves' hyperthyroidism (dated by TCRdb to the late 2010s). The sequencer was an Illumina HiSeq 2000. TCR beta CDR3 regions were amplified from RNA transcripts for repertoire sequencing. HTBI primers and the Qiagen OneStep RT-PCR kit were used in a first-round RT-PCR, which was followed by a second-round multiplex PCR, size selection and purification. TCRdb reprocessing: public reads trimmed at Q25 with fastp, clones called with MiXCR, in-frame beta chains kept. Identical CDR3 protein sequences are pooled into one entry, listed with their most common genes and DNA. Counted in this sample were over a million distinct CDR3 sequences; roughly 35% of them appeared once. The ten most abundant clones make up around 10% of the sample. Sequenced sample: peripheral blood or thyroid tissue (not recorded which). The source is an adult man with Graves' hyperthyroidism.

This clonotype was counted ten times or more. The CDR3 region has the DNA TGCAGCGTTGAAGACAACACCTACGAGCAGTACTTC. Encoded protein: CSVEDNTYEQYF. The rearrangement links TRBV29-1 to TRBJ2-7, with no clear D. V dropped 0 bases and J dropped 2 bases, with 5 bases sitting between them. Germline values: CDR1 SQVTM, CDR2 ANQGSEA. CDR3 length equals 12 residues.

V and J are TRBV28 and TRBJ1-4; 9 nucleotides align to TRBD1. This CDR3 has 15 amino acids. Germline CDR1 is MDHEN and CDR2 is SYDVKM. The V and J ends lost 5 bases and 8 bases, in that order; junction bases with no gene match: 9. The CDR3 is CASSPSDRGGEKLFF. CDR3 nucleotide sequence: TGTGCCAGCAGTCCCTCGGACAGGGGAGGCGAAAAACTGTTTTTT.

In this sample, this clonotype turned up a few times. One base away lies a much larger clone, so this may be a sequencing read error. This chain joins TRBV7-2 and TRBJ1-4, with TRBD1 matching 7 bases. The CDR3 sequence is 16 residues long. Germline CDR1 reads SGHTA; CDR2 reads FQGNSA. This CDR3 is CASSSLGQTTDEKLFF. DNA of the CDR3: TGTGCCAGCAGCTCCCTGGGACAGACAACTGATGAAAAACTGTTTTTT. Full variable domain (outside the CDR3, taken from reference TRBV7-2 and TRBJ1-4): GAGVSQSPSNKVTEKGKDVELRCDPISGHTALYWYRQSLGQGLEFLIYFQGNSAPDKSGLPSDRFSAERTGGSVSTLTIQRTQQEDSAVYLCASSSLGQTTDEKLFFGSGTQLSVL.

The rearrangement uses TRBV5-1 and TRBJ2-5, with D possibly matching TRBD1 (5 bases). This CDR3 region has 14 residues. Germline V gene data show CDR1 as SGHRS and CDR2 as YFSETQ. V was clipped by 2 bases and J by 1 base, with 9 bases between them. CDR3 sequence: CASSFGARQETQYF. CDR3 nucleotides: TGCGCCAGCAGCTTTGGGGCACGCCAAGAGACCCAGTACTTC.

This chain uses TRBV6-6 with TRBJ1-1; D gene uncertain. Trimming cost V 1 base and J 1 base, with 10 bases left between them. The germline gives CDR1 MNHNY, CDR2 SVGAGI (reference sequence). The CDR3 extends over 15 amino acids. The CDR3 DNA reads TGTGCCAGCAGTTACTACCCGGGCGAGAACACTGAAGCTTTCTTT. It codes for CASSYYPGENTEAFF.

The genes are TRBV20-1 and TRBJ1-5, with a possible D match to TRBD1 (5 bases). V was shortened by 2 bases and J by 7 bases, with 15 bases between the two germline ends. Germline lookup yields CDR1 DFQATT and CDR2 SNEGSKA (reference sequence). The CDR3 has 14 amino acids. CDR3 residues: CSARLAGEGQPQHF. The CDR3 nucleotides are TGCAGTGCTAGACTAGCGGGGGAGGGACAGCCCCAGCATTTT.

In this sample, this clonotype turned up many times. The chain combines TRBV25-1 with TRBJ1-2, with 11 bases that match TRBD1. The germline V gene has CDR1 MGHDK and CDR2 SYGVNS. The CDR3 is 13 residues long. V trimming: 8 bases; J trimming: 7 bases; junction bases outside the gene matches: 6. CDR3 sequence: CASSGQGASGYTF. CDR3 nucleotide sequence: TGTGCCAGCTCTGGACAGGGGGCAAGTGGCTACACCTTC.

The CDR3 DNA reads TGTGCCAGCAGCCAAGTATTTCTTGGCAGGGGATCAGATACGCAGTATTTT. It yields the protein CASSQVFLGRGSDTQYF. V usage is TRBV14 and J usage is TRBJ2-3; possibly TRBD1 for D (6 bases). There are 17 residues in the CDR3. The germline V gene has CDR1 SGHDN and CDR2 FVKESK. The V gene lost 1 base and the J gene lost 4 bases, with 18 bases spanning the gap.

This clonotype was seen at least ten times. The rearrangement joins TRBV19 to TRBJ1-2, with 7 bases matching TRBD1. This CDR3 is built from 15 residues. V gave up 3 bases and J gave up 2 bases; unmatched junction bases: 6. Looked up from germline, CDR1 is LNHDA and CDR2 is SQIVND (reference sequence). CDR3 protein: CASSMAGTANYGYTF. In DNA, the CDR3 is TGTGCCAGTAGTATGGCCGGGACAGCCAACTATGGCTACACCTTC.

The gene calls are TRBV18 and TRBJ1-2; no definite D call. Germline V gene data show CDR1 as KGHSH and CDR2 as LQKENI. CDR3 length: 12 residues. Between the trimmed V and J ends, which lost 3 bases and 6 bases, there was a span of 8 bases. Written as DNA, the CDR3 is TGTGCCAGCTCACCCTACAGCGATGGCTACACCTTC. It translates to CASSPYSDGYTF.

With regard to this clonotype: The junction departs from the called germline gene at one end, perhaps through a read error. The chain couples TRBV12-3 or TRBV12-4 to TRBJ2-5; a weak D match, TRBD1 (5 bases). The CDR3 runs 12 residues. The CDR3 DNA reads TGTGCCAGCAGTACCCGGACACTTCTCCAGGACTTC. This gives the protein CASSTRTLLQDF.

The table lists this clonotype with many counts. The chain employs TRBV7-6 and TRBJ1-1; D is unresolved. The germline V and J ends were trimmed by 1 base and 0 bases, with 12 bases remaining between them. In germline, CDR1 is SGHVS, CDR2 FNYEAQ. This CDR3 region has 16 residues. CDR3 protein: CASSLVEGSMNTEAFF. CDR3 bases: TGTGCCAGCAGCTTAGTGGAGGGATCCATGAACACTGAAGCTTTCTTT.

The table lists this clonotype with a count of one. This clone may be a read error of a much larger clone one base away. V is TRBV25-1 and J is TRBJ2-5; no reliable D call. This CDR3 region has 14 residues. Germline V lookup: CDR1 MGHDK, CDR2 SYGVNS. CDR3 sequence: CTSSPPMRQETQYF. CDR3 coding DNA: TGTACCAGCAGCCCCCCAATGCGCCAAGAGACCCAGTACTTC.

The sample holds a few counts of this clonotype. This rearrangement joins TRBV15 to TRBJ1-5, with 8 nucleotides matching TRBD1. Germline V CDR1 and CDR2: LNHNV, YYDKDF (reference sequence). This CDR3 has 14 amino acids. Germline trimming cut 7 bases from V and 6 bases from J; bases unmatched to any gene: 8. The CDR3 spells CATNTDRVGQPQHF. The CDR3 DNA is TGTGCCACCAACACGGACAGGGTCGGTCAGCCCCAGCATTTT.

This clonotype was detected ten times or more. The chain joins TRBV7-8 to TRBJ1-1; the D gene is possibly TRBD1 (6 bases). Germline V CDR1 and CDR2: SGHVS, FQNEAQ. The CDR3 loop spans 15 amino acids. V dropped 5 bases and J dropped 4 bases, with 17 bases sitting between them. The CDR3 spells CASSPPAGAVTEAFF. The CDR3 DNA reads TGTGCCAGCAGCCCCCCGGCAGGGGCAGTCACTGAAGCTTTCTTT.

This CDR3 is CASVDLVGDEKLFF. The CDR3 nucleotides read TGTGCCAGCGTTGACTTGGTAGGGGATGAAAAACTGTTTTTT. The rearrangement links TRBV25-1 to TRBJ1-4; the D gene is possibly TRBD1 (5 bases). Trimming removed 8 bases from V and 6 bases from J, with 16 bases in between. This CDR3 spans 14 amino acids. Looked up from germline, CDR1 is MGHDK and CDR2 is SYGVNS.

In its sample, this clonotype was seen many times. The gene calls are TRBV29-1 and TRBJ1-2, with 8 bases matching TRBD1. The CDR3 spans 13 residues. V trimming: 6 bases; J trimming: 4 bases; junction bases outside the gene matches: 7. Per the germline V gene, CDR1 is SQVTM and CDR2 is ANQGSEA. The CDR3 is CSVADRAGYGYTF. The CDR3 bases are TGCAGCGTAGCGGACAGGGCTGGCTATGGCTACACCTTC.

About this clonotype itself: A much bigger clone sits one base away, suggesting this may be a read error. The rearrangement links TRBV9 to TRBJ2-7; D is uncertain. The V gene's germline CDR1 is SGDLS and CDR2 YYNGEE. CDR3 length: 13 residues. The CDR3 sequence is CAKKQTGSYGQYF. The CDR3 region has the DNA TGTGCAAAGAAACAGACGGGCTCCTACGGGCAGTACTTC.

The chain uses TRBV19 and TRBJ1-1; no clear D gene. This CDR3 region has 14 residues. Germline V gene data show CDR1 as LNHDA and CDR2 as SQIVND (reference sequence). With 4 bases removed from V and 0 bases from J, the gap between germline ends came to 9 bases. CDR3 nucleotide sequence: TGTGCCAGTAGTAACATAGGGATGAACACTGAAGCTTTCTTT. It translates to CASSNIGMNTEAFF.

This clonotype came up many times. The chain is built from TRBV7-9 and TRBJ1-1; D gene unclear. Trimming took off 1 base at V and 1 base at J, with 10 bases between the two ends. Germline-derived CDR1 and CDR2 are SEHNR and FQNEAQ (reference sequence). The CDR3 totals 15 residues. The CDR3 bases are TGTGCCAGCAGCTTAGAACGCCTGGGGAACACTGAAGCTTTCTTT. Translated, it gives CASSLERLGNTEAFF.

This clonotype was observed many times. The CDR3: CASTTAGSPLHF. The CDR3 DNA reads as TGTGCCAGCACCACGGCGGGTTCACCCCTCCACTTT. The V and J genes are TRBV5-8 and TRBJ1-6; D gene ambiguous. CDR1 is SGHTS and CDR2 is YDEGEE in the germline V gene. V gave up 6 bases and J gave up 9 bases, with 10 bases separating them. This CDR3 is built from 12 residues.